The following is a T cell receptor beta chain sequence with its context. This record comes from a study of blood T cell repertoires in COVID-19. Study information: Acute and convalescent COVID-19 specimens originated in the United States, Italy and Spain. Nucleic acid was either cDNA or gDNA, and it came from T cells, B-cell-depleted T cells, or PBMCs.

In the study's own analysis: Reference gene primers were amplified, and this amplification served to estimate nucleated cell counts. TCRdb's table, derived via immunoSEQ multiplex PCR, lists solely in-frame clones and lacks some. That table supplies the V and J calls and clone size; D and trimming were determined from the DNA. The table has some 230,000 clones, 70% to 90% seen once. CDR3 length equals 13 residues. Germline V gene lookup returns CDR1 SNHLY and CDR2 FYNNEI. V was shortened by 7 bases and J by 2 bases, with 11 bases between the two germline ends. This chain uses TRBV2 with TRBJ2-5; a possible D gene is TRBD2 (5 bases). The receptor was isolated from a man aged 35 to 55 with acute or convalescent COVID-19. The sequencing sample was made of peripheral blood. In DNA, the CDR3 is TGTGCCAGCACCGGGGTGGGTCAAGAGACCCAGTACTTC. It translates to CASTGVGQETQYF.